These 23 T cell receptor beta chains came from one sample sequenced in a study of beta chain features in type 1 diabetes. Findings of the study overall: Significant though moderate, a shortening of TCRB CDR3s appeared in all four CD4+ subsets of Type 1 diabetes patients.

Of the isolated RNA, all was reverse transcribed, and so the sequenced material was expressed TCRB transcripts. Clones were sequenced by immunoSEQ multiplex PCR, and TCRdb holds only the in-frame ones, with some missing. The table has under 850,000 clones, about an eighth seen once. Their antigen targets remain unknown. The sample taken for sequencing was naive CD4+ T cells from blood. These receptor sequences come from a man aged 18 to 30 with type 1 diabetes.

The CDR3 bases are TGCGCCAGCAGCGGTGAGGGGGCAACTAATGAAAAACTGTTTTTT. Translated: CASSGEGATNEKLFF. The chain links TRBV5-1 to TRBJ1-4; possibly TRBD1 for D (6 bases). CDR3 length equals 15 residues. The germline V and J ends were trimmed by 4 bases and 0 bases, with 10 bases remaining between them. The germline gives CDR1 SGHRS, CDR2 YFSETQ.

This clone was detected a few times. V is TRBV19 and J is TRBJ2-2; 7 bases are shared with TRBD2. The germline gives CDR1 LNHDA, CDR2 SQIVND (reference sequence). Trimming took 4 bases from V and 0 from J; bases not matched to a gene: 5. This CDR3 comprises 16 residues. CDR3 loop: CASSRYTSANTGELFF. CDR3 DNA sequence: TGTGCCAGTAGTAGATACACTAGCGCGAACACCGGGGAGCTGTTTTTT.

V is TRBV28 and J is TRBJ1-2; no reliable D call. V was clipped by 7 bases and J by 3 bases, with 15 bases between them. CDR1 and CDR2 from the germline V gene are MDHEN and SYDVKM. The CDR3 length is 14 residues. The DNA of the CDR3 is TGTGCCAGCAAAGGATCCGGACGGTACTATGGCTACACCTTC. Translating gives CASKGSGRYYGYTF.

This clone was counted only a few times. The chain's CDR3 is CASSFYPFYEQYF. The CDR3 DNA follows: TGTGCCAGCAGTTTCTACCCGTTCTACGAGCAGTACTTC. The rearrangement links TRBV6-5 to TRBJ2-7; the D is unclear. CDR3 length: 13 residues. The germline gives CDR1 MNHEY, CDR2 SVGAGI. Trimming pared 4 bases from V and 3 bases from J, leaving 10 bases between.

The table lists this clone with a few counts. The chain joins TRBV2 to TRBJ2-5, with 7 bases that match TRBD1. CDR3 length: 14 residues. Losses at the gene ends were 7 bases for V and 5 bases for J; bases not matched to a gene: 10. Germline values: CDR1 SNHLY, CDR2 FYNNEI. CDR3 nucleotides: TGTGCCAGCAAAACCGGGACAGCCGTCGAGACCCAGTACTTC. Protein: CASKTGTAVETQYF. Full variable domain (outside the CDR3, taken from reference TRBV2 and TRBJ2-5): EPEVTQTPSHQVTQMGQEVILRCVPISNHLYFYWYRQILGQKVEFLVSFYNNEISEKSEIFDDQFSVERPDGSNFTLKIRSTKLEDSAMYFCASKTGTAVETQYFGPGTRLLVL.

The chain has TRBV4-1 and TRBJ2-1; maybe TRBD2 (6 bases). Germline V gives CDR1 MGHRA, CDR2 YSYEKL. The V gene lost 0 bases and the J gene lost 5 bases, with 14 bases spanning the gap. The CDR3 has 16 residues. CDR3 coding DNA: TGCGCCAGCAGCCAAGATCGCGGGGAAACGGACAATGAGCAGTTCTTC. It encodes CASSQDRGETDNEQFF.

With regard to this clone: The sample has other DNA sequences that encode this CDR3 too. V is TRBV5-1 and J is TRBJ2-5; D gene ambiguous. Trimming took 4 bases from V and 5 from J, leaving 9 bases between them. Germline assignment: CDR1 SGHRS and CDR2 YFSETQ. The CDR3 is 12 residues long. CDR3 sequence (DNA): TGCGCCAGCAGCCTGGCCGGGGAGACCCAGTACTTC. Protein product: CASSLAGETQYF. The whole variable domain, remainder taken from reference TRBV5-1 and TRBJ2-5, is KAGVTQTPRYLIKTRGQQVTLSCSPISGHRSVSWYQQTPGQGLQFLFEYFSETQRNKGNFPGRFSGRQFSNSRSEMNVSTLELGDSALYLCASSLAGETQYFGPGTRLLVL.

This clone was seen only a few times. This rearrangement joins TRBV6-1 to TRBJ2-1, with a possible D match to TRBD2 (7 bases). The CDR3 contains 14 residues. Trimming pared 5 bases from V and 7 bases from J, leaving 15 bases between. Germline CDR1 reads MNHNS; CDR2 reads SASEGT. This CDR3 is CASSNPGGRNEQFF. The CDR3 DNA reads as TGTGCCAGCAGTAACCCGGGGGGCCGGAATGAGCAGTTCTTC.

V usage is TRBV4-2 and J usage is TRBJ2-5; no clear D gene. The CDR3 loop spans 17 amino acids. The V end lost 4 bases, the J end lost 3 bases, and 21 bases lay between the germline ends. Looked up from germline, CDR1 is LGHNA and CDR2 is YNFKEQ. The CDR3, as DNA: TGTGCCAGCAGCCTCACTGCCCCCCGACGGCCCGAAGAGACCCAGTACTTC. Its protein product is CASSLTAPRRPEETQYF.

The J gene is TRBJ1-1, the V gene TRBV5-1; D is ambiguous. The CDR3 sequence is 15 residues long. The germline V gene encodes CDR1 SGHRS and CDR2 YFSETQ. V was shortened by 3 bases and J by 4 bases, with 16 bases between the two germline ends. The CDR3 sequence is CASSSDAPGSTEAFF. The CDR3 DNA is TGCGCCAGCAGCTCCGACGCACCCGGGAGCACTGAAGCTTTCTTT.

This clone was counted between two and nine times. This chain links TRBV29-1 with TRBJ2-7, with 12 bases that match TRBD1. CDR1 and CDR2 (germline): SQVTM, ANQGSEA. The CDR3 has 13 amino acids. V was clipped by 4 bases and J by 7 bases; unmatched bases: 5. The CDR3 here is CSVGDRGLSEQYF. CDR3 in DNA: TGCAGCGTTGGGGACAGGGGGCTTTCGGAGCAGTACTTC.

This clone turned up a few times. This chain connects TRBV5-1 to TRBJ2-6; 12 bases are a match to TRBD2. The CDR3 runs to 17 residues. Looked up from germline, CDR1 is SGHRS and CDR2 is YFSETQ. J was trimmed by 4 bases and V by 9 bases; bases with no gene match: 11. The CDR3 region is CATTSSGGASGANVLTF. The CDR3 bases are TGCGCCACCACGTCTAGCGGGGGGGCAAGCGGGGCCAACGTCCTGACTTTC.

This clone showed up just a few times. The V call is TRBV30, the J call TRBJ1-3; D is uncertain. The CDR3 totals 15 residues. Germline V lookup: CDR1 GTSNPN, CDR2 SVGIG (reference sequence). Between the trimmed V and J ends, which lost 4 bases and 0 bases, there was a span of 13 bases. The chain's CDR3 is CAWTRDSHSGNTIYF. CDR3 DNA: TGTGCCTGGACAAGAGACTCACACTCTGGAAACACCATATATTTT.

This clone was seen more than once but under ten times. This rearrangement joins TRBV2 to TRBJ1-1; D gene uncertain. Germline V gene data show CDR1 as SNHLY and CDR2 as FYNNEI. The CDR3 has 14 residues. V was trimmed by 5 bases and J by 5 bases, leaving 15 bases between them. CDR3 region: CASSSTEVETEAFF. For the CDR3, the DNA is TGTGCCAGCAGTTCTACAGAAGTTGAAACTGAAGCTTTCTTT.

V is TRBV30 and J is TRBJ1-1; weak D call: TRBD1 (5 bases). Trimming took off 3 bases at V and 6 bases at J, with 17 bases between the two ends. Germline assignment: CDR1 GTSNPN and CDR2 SVGIG (reference sequence). CDR3 length equals 14 residues. CDR3 sequence: CAWRATRREAEAFF. The CDR3 DNA reads TGTGCCTGGAGGGCCACTCGCAGGGAGGCTGAAGCTTTCTTT.

This clone was picked up a small number of times. The chain is built from TRBV2 and TRBJ2-1; unclear D gene. Per germline, CDR1 SNHLY and CDR2 FYNNEI. CDR3 size: 11 residues. Trimming stripped 3 bases from V and 8 bases from J, with 5 bases between. CDR3 protein: CASSEWDEQFF. In DNA, the CDR3 is TGTGCCAGCAGTGAGTGGGATGAGCAGTTCTTC.

The chain joins TRBV6-5 to TRBJ2-7; no definite D call. Trimming left V 4 bases short and J 4 bases short, with 14 bases between. Germline V CDR1 and CDR2: MNHEY, SVGAGI. The CDR3 length is 14 residues. The CDR3 bases are TGTGCCAGCAGTTCCACCTTGACGCTTTACGAGCAGTACTTC. It encodes CASSSTLTLYEQYF.

This clone has a handful of counts. The chain links TRBV6-5 to TRBJ2-1; the match to TRBD2 covers 11 bases. The trim removed 3 bases at V and 2 bases at J, leaving 3 bases unmatched. Germline-derived CDR1 and CDR2 are MNHEY and SVGAGI. The CDR3 has 16 residues. The CDR3 loop is CASSYSSGGPYNEQFF. CDR3 in DNA: TGTGCCAGCAGTTATTCTAGCGGGGGGCCCTACAATGAGCAGTTCTTC.

The chain links TRBV25-1 to TRBJ2-5; 11 bases are a match to TRBD1. The germline gives CDR1 MGHDK, CDR2 SYGVNS. The CDR3 sequence is 15 residues long. V lost 4 bases to trimming and J lost 5 bases; unmatched junction nucleotides: 6. CDR3: CASSGGQGAYETQYF. The CDR3 DNA follows: TGTGCCAGCAGTGGTGGACAGGGGGCATACGAGACCCAGTACTTC.

The chain has TRBV7-9 and TRBJ1-3; D might be TRBD1 (5 bases). The V gene's germline CDR1 is SEHNR and CDR2 FQNEAQ (reference sequence). The CDR3 sequence is 16 residues long. Trimming took off 2 bases at V and 4 bases at J, with 15 bases between the two ends. Here the CDR3 DNA reads TGTGCCAGCAGCTTATCGGGGCCCTCAGGAGGAAACACCATATATTTT. Translating it yields CASSLSGPSGGNTIYF.

The chain employs TRBV20-1 and TRBJ2-3; unclear D gene. This CDR3 region has 11 residues. Trimming removed 6 bases at V and 2 bases at J, with 6 bases between. From germline, CDR1 is DFQATT and CDR2 SNEGSKA (reference sequence). The CDR3 DNA sequence: TGCAGTGCAGCGCCCACAGATACGCAGTATTTT. It specifies CSAAPTDTQYF.

The genes are TRBV11-2 and TRBJ2-2, with 10 bases lining up with TRBD2. V was clipped by 1 base and J by 0 bases; unmatched bases: 8. This CDR3 contains 19 residues. Germline V gives CDR1 SGHAT, CDR2 FQNNGV. The CDR3 sequence: CASSLGLAGANANTGELFF. The CDR3 DNA reads as TGTGCCAGCAGCTTAGGGCTAGCGGGGGCAAACGCGAACACCGGGGAGCTGTTTTTT. Full variable domain (outside the CDR3, taken from reference TRBV11-2 and TRBJ2-2): EAGVAQSPRYKIIEKRQSVAFWCNPISGHATLYWYQQILGQGPKLLIQFQNNGVVDDSQLPKDRFSAERLKGVDSTLKIQPAKLEDSAVYLCASSLGLAGANANTGELFFGEGSRLTVL.

V usage is TRBV5-1 and J usage is TRBJ2-5; no clear D. V lost 0 bases, J lost 5 bases, and 11 bases lay in between. The CDR3 consists of 14 residues. CDR1 is SGHRS and CDR2 is YFSETQ in the germline V gene. The CDR3 reads CASSLANLAETQYF. CDR3 in DNA: TGCGCCAGCAGCTTGGCCAATTTGGCGGAGACCCAGTACTTC.